These 17 T cell receptor beta chains were all obtained from the same sample, sequenced in a study of T-cell reconstitution after alpha-beta-depleted transplantation in children. Preparation of the TCRbeta library involved a method that used unique molecular identifiers. TCRdb re-called the PCR reads with MiXCR, one entry per CDR3 protein. The profile covers hundreds of thousands of distinct CDR3 sequences, with approximately 16% appearing a single time and 1.1% taken by the ten largest. The specimen comprised PBMCs from the stem cell graft donor, sampled from the stem cell graft. The source is a human donor who donated a stem cell graft to a child with acute myeloid leukemia.

The chain carries TRBV2 and TRBJ2-3; TRBD1 aligns across 8 bases. CDR3 length: 14 residues. The ends lost 3 bases at V and 4 bases at J; junction bases unmatched: 3. Germline CDR1 reads SNHLY; CDR2 reads FYNNEI. The CDR3 region is CASSDGQGPDTQYF. In nucleotides, the CDR3 is TGTGCCAGCAGTGATGGACAGGGCCCAGATACGCAGTATTTT.

This clonotype appeared many times. V and J are TRBV7-2 and TRBJ1-2; unclear D gene. With 4 bases removed from V and 5 bases from J, the gap between germline ends came to 8 bases. The CDR3 spans 12 residues. Germline V gives CDR1 SGHTA, CDR2 FQGNSA. CDR3 residues: CASSSWVYGYTF. CDR3 nucleotides: TGTGCCAGCAGCTCGTGGGTGTATGGCTACACCTTC.

The chain couples TRBV5-6 to TRBJ2-3; 7 bases are a match to TRBD1. The junction had 3 bases not matched to a gene; V was cut back by 0 bases and J by 2 bases. There are 15 residues in the CDR3. Germline CDR1 reads SGHDT; CDR2 reads YYEEEE. The CDR3 DNA is TGTGCCAGCAGCTTGGTTACAGGGGTCACAGATACGCAGTATTTT. Amino acid sequence: CASSLVTGVTDTQYF.

The chain combines TRBV6-1 with TRBJ2-1; 7 bases map to TRBD2. Germline assignment: CDR1 MNHNS and CDR2 SASEGT. Trimming cost V 6 bases and J 5 bases; bases outside gene matches: 13. This CDR3 comprises 16 residues. CDR3 protein: CASSHREELVHNEQFF. Written as DNA, the CDR3 is TGTGCCAGCAGCCACCGGGAGGAATTGGTACACAATGAGCAGTTCTTC.

This clonotype was seen ten or more times. In DNA form, the CDR3 reads TGCAGCGTTGAAGATTCTGACATGAGTTACGAGCAGTACGTC. Amino acids: CSVEDSDMSYEQYV. The genes are TRBV29-1 and TRBJ2-7; D not certain. This CDR3 spans 14 amino acids. From germline, CDR1 is SQVTM and CDR2 ANQGSEA. Deletions cut 0 bases from V and 4 bases from J, with 13 bases between.

This clonotype was detected ten times or more. The rearrangement links TRBV20-1 to TRBJ2-4; 7 positions match TRBD2. The V gene's germline CDR1 is DFQATT and CDR2 SNEGSKA (reference sequence). V shed 5 bases, J shed 1 base, and the junction held 5 bases outside the gene matches. The CDR3 is 14 amino acids. The CDR3 region is CSAPRAGAKNIQYF. CDR3 DNA sequence: TGCAGTGCTCCCCGAGCGGGGGCCAAAAACATTCAGTACTTC.

The chain carries TRBV7-2 and TRBJ2-7, with a tentative D call TRBD2 (5 bases). With 1 base removed from V and 1 base from J, the gap between germline ends came to 11 bases. Germline V CDR1 and CDR2: SGHTA, FQGNSA. The CDR3 loop spans 15 amino acids. The CDR3, as DNA: TGTGCCAGCAGCTTAGAGGACTCCCTATCCTACGAGCAGTACTTC. It specifies CASSLEDSLSYEQYF.

A note on this clonotype: Since a much larger clone is just one base distant, this may be a read error. The CDR3 nucleotides are TGTGCCAGCAGCTTAGAGACGCCGAACACTGAAGCTTTCTTT. This encodes CASSLETPNTEAFF. This chain uses TRBV11-2 with TRBJ1-1; D unclear. Germline CDR1 is SGHAT and CDR2 is FQNNGV. This CDR3 has 14 amino acids. V lost 0 bases and J 1 base, leaving 6 bases between the germline ends.

Many counts were recorded for this clonotype. This chain joins TRBV20-1 and TRBJ1-6; 9 bases are shared with TRBD1. V was pared by 0 bases and J by 5 bases, with 2 bases of the junction left unmatched. In germline, CDR1 is DFQATT, CDR2 SNEGSKA (reference sequence). This CDR3 comprises 15 residues. CDR3: CSARDWTGDNSPLHF. CDR3 in DNA: TGCAGTGCTAGAGATTGGACAGGGGATAATTCACCCCTCCACTTT.

The rearrangement uses TRBV2 and TRBJ2-7, with D possibly matching TRBD1 (6 bases). The ends were cut back, 5 bases at V and 8 bases at J, with 16 bases in the middle. Germline assignment: CDR1 SNHLY and CDR2 FYNNEI. The CDR3 extends over 13 amino acids. Here the CDR3 DNA reads TGTGCCAGCAGTACGCCAGACAGGAACCAGCAGTACGTC. Encoded protein: CASSTPDRNQQYV.

Only a few counts were recorded for this clonotype. The chain joins TRBV7-9 to TRBJ2-2; TRBD2 is a possible D gene (6 bases). Looked up from germline, CDR1 is SEHNR and CDR2 is FQNEAQ (reference sequence). Trimming cost V 5 bases and J 4 bases, with 17 bases left between them. CDR3 size: 16 residues. The CDR3 nucleotides are TGTGCCAGCAGCCCAGGTCGGGGGATAGGCACCGGGGAGCTGTTTTTT. Its protein product is CASSPGRGIGTGELFF.

Many counts were recorded for this clonotype. The chain uses TRBV20-1 and TRBJ1-6; 8 positions match TRBD1. The CDR3 length is 14 residues. Germline values: CDR1 DFQATT, CDR2 SNEGSKA (reference sequence). V lost 2 bases and J lost 9; bases outside the gene matches: 6. This chain's CDR3 is CSARPGQGGSPLHF. The CDR3 nucleotides are TGCAGTGCTAGACCTGGACAGGGAGGTTCACCCCTCCACTTT.

This clonotype has ten or more counts. CDR3 DNA: TGCAGTGCTGGGGGGGTCCAAGAGACCCAGTACTTC. It is translated as CSAGGVQETQYF. V usage is TRBV20-1 and J usage is TRBJ2-5, with TRBD2 matching 7 bases. The CDR3 has 12 amino acids. J lost 1 base, V lost 5 bases, and 1 base had no gene match. In germline, CDR1 is DFQATT, CDR2 SNEGSKA (reference sequence).

This clonotype was observed a few times. The CDR3 DNA follows: TGTGCCAGCAGCAACGGGGATTACAATGAGCAGTTCTTC. It yields the protein CASSNGDYNEQFF. The V call is TRBV6-6, the J call TRBJ2-1, with TRBD2 as a possible D gene (5 bases). V was pared by 6 bases and J by 4 bases, with 10 bases between. Germline CDR1 reads MNHNY; CDR2 reads SVGAGI (reference sequence). The CDR3 loop spans 13 amino acids.

This clonotype was detected many times. The chain recombines TRBV20-1 with TRBJ2-6, with 8 bases identical to TRBD2. Trimming took 2 bases from V and 0 from J; bases not matched to a gene: 15. CDR3 length: 20 residues. Looked up from germline, CDR1 is DFQATT and CDR2 is SNEGSKA (reference sequence). The DNA for the CDR3 is TGCAGTGCTAGAAGGGAAAGTCGGGCGGGGGGACCCTCTGGGGCCAACGTCCTGACTTTC. Its translation is CSARRESRAGGPSGANVLTF.

Remarks on this clonotype: This may be a read error: a much more frequent sequence differs by one nucleotide. The chain uses TRBV20-1 and TRBJ2-4, with D perhaps given as TRBD1 or TRBD2 (5 bases each). CDR3 length equals 17 residues. CDR1 and CDR2 (germline): DFQATT, SNEGSKA (reference sequence). Here the CDR3 DNA reads TGCAGTGCTACTCCCCTGACGAGGGGACCGGTCAAAAGCATTCAGTACTTC. Protein sequence: CSATPLTRGPVKSIQYF.

This clonotype was counted only a few times. The chain carries TRBV28 and TRBJ1-1; 10 positions match TRBD1. The length of the CDR3 is 15 residues. CDR1 and CDR2 from the germline V gene are MDHEN and SYDVKM. V trimming: 3 bases; J trimming: 10 bases; junction bases outside the gene matches: 11. The CDR3 is CASSFGTGEFRRAFF. The CDR3 bases are TGTGCCAGCAGTTTCGGGACAGGGGAATTCAGACGAGCTTTCTTT.